Listed here are 19 T cell receptor beta chains from one sample, sequenced in a study of PD-1 blockade in classical Hodgkin lymphoma. Clones were read by immunoSEQ multiplex PCR, and TCRdb kept only the in-frame ones, dropping some. The profile shows 95,000 to 100,000 clones, 85% to 90% of them singletons. Each and every patient relapsed after autologous stem cell transplantation, and patients got differing brentuximab vedotin exposure. The sample consisted of peripheral blood mononuclear cells (PBMCs), taken before the second cycle of nivolumab. All receptors come from a human donor with classical Hodgkin lymphoma.

V usage is TRBV9 and J usage is TRBJ2-2; 9 bases align to TRBD1. Germline CDR1 and CDR2: SGDLS and YYNGEE. The CDR3 length is 15 residues. The V segment lost 3 bases and the J segment 5 bases; nucleotides outside the gene matches: 5. Here the CDR3 DNA reads TGTGCCAGCAGCGCCGGGACAGGGAGGACCGGGGAGCTGTTTTTT. It is translated as CASSAGTGRTGELFF.

The V gene is TRBV18, the J gene TRBJ1-2; D possibly corresponds to TRBD1 (5 bases). V lost 5 bases and J 7 bases, leaving 26 bases between the germline ends. The germline V gene has CDR1 KGHSH and CDR2 LQKENI. CDR3 size: 17 residues. This chain's CDR3 is CASSAKRGHYGWGGYTF. In DNA, the CDR3 is TGTGCCAGCTCAGCCAAGAGGGGTCATTATGGCTGGGGTGGCTACACCTTC.

This sequence joins TRBV4-1 and TRBJ2-2; D may be TRBD1 (5 bases). From germline, CDR1 is MGHRA and CDR2 YSYEKL. The CDR3 sequence is 15 residues long. V lost 0 bases, J lost 5 bases, and 10 bases lay in between. The CDR3 DNA reads as TGCGCCAGCAGCCAAGATAGGGGCCAGACCGGGGAGCTGTTTTTT. Its translation is CASSQDRGQTGELFF.

V usage is TRBV19 and J usage is TRBJ2-7, with a weak D call TRBD1 (5 bases). This CDR3 comprises 15 residues. Germline V CDR1 and CDR2: LNHDA, SQIVND (reference sequence). Trimming shortened V by 5 bases and J by 1 base, and 15 bases separated the two germline ends. CDR3 nucleotide sequence: TGTGCCAGTAGTTCTTACACCCCAGGGTCCTACGAGCAGTACTTC. Translating gives CASSSYTPGSYEQYF.

This chain joins TRBV5-6 and TRBJ2-7; 7 bases are a match to TRBD1. Per germline, CDR1 SGHDT and CDR2 YYEEEE. V shed 4 bases, J shed 2 bases, and the junction held 15 bases outside the gene matches. This CDR3 has 17 residues. In DNA form, the CDR3 reads TGTGCCAGCAGCAGACAGGGTCTCCTCTTCGTACCCTACGAGCAGTACTTC. This translates into CASSRQGLLFVPYEQYF.

The CDR3 nucleotides are TGTGCCAGCAGTGAAGGGGACAGGGTGAACACTGAAGCTTTCTTT. It is translated as CASSEGDRVNTEAFF. The chain carries TRBV25-1 and TRBJ1-1; 9 nucleotides match TRBD1. Trimming at V came to 2 bases and at J to 0 bases, leaving 1 base not matched to a gene. The CDR3 spans 15 residues. Germline V gene data show CDR1 as MGHDK and CDR2 as SYGVNS.

The chain is built from TRBV7-2 and TRBJ1-5, with 8 bases that match TRBD1. The CDR3 runs 15 residues. Germline values: CDR1 SGHTA, CDR2 FQGNSA. Losses at the gene ends were 1 base for V and 3 bases for J; bases not matched to a gene: 2. The CDR3 nucleotides read TGTGCCAGCAGCTTAGGGACAGGGCTCAATCAGCCCCAGCATTTT. Translated: CASSLGTGLNQPQHF.

The J gene is TRBJ1-1, the V gene TRBV6-1; no clear D. V dropped 10 bases and J dropped 0 bases, with 12 bases sitting between them. The CDR3 runs to 13 residues. The germline CDR1 and CDR2 sequences are MNHNS and SASEGT. The CDR3 DNA reads as TGTGCCACCCGATGGACGGTGAACACTGAAGCTTTCTTT. It encodes CATRWTVNTEAFF.

The V call is TRBV14, the J call TRBJ1-1; D ambiguous. Looked up from germline, CDR1 is SGHDN and CDR2 is FVKESK. The CDR3 has 14 residues. V lost 0 bases and J lost 8, with 13 bases in between. CDR3 amino acids: CASSQDWAGQEAFF. The CDR3 DNA reads TGTGCCAGCAGCCAAGATTGGGCGGGTCAGGAAGCTTTCTTT.

This clone has a single count. The rearrangement joins TRBV6-4 to TRBJ2-3; no clear D gene. CDR1 MRHNA and CDR2 SNTAGT come from the germline V gene. This CDR3 region has 15 residues. V lost 3 bases to trimming and J lost 1 base, with 11 bases between them. Written as DNA, the CDR3 is TGTGCCAGCAGTGAGGGCGGAGCAGGCACAGATACGCAGTATTTT. Translation gives CASSEGGAGTDTQYF.

The chain uses TRBV7-6 and TRBJ2-2; maybe TRBD1 (6 bases). The V end was cut by 8 bases, the J end by 2 bases, with 12 bases between. The CDR3 loop spans 14 amino acids. CDR1 and CDR2 from the germline V gene are SGHVS and FNYEAQ. CDR3 bases: TGTGCCAGCCTCACAGGGACCAACACCGGGGAGCTGTTTTTT. Translation gives CASLTGTNTGELFF.

In this sample, this clone turned up once. The chain joins TRBV7-3 to TRBJ2-5; 9 nucleotides line up with TRBD2. Germline lookup yields CDR1 SGHTA and CDR2 FQGTGA. This CDR3 comprises 14 residues. Trimming took 6 bases from V and 3 from J; bases not matched to a gene: 5. In nucleotides, the CDR3 is TGTGCCAGCAGTCTAGCGGGGTGGGAAGAGACCCAGTACTTC. This sequence encodes CASSLAGWEETQYF.

This clone was seen a few times. The J gene is TRBJ2-5, the V gene TRBV7-3; tentatively, D is TRBD2 (6 bases). V was shortened by 1 base and J by 1 base, with 7 bases between the two germline ends. The germline CDR1 and CDR2 sequences are SGHTA and FQGTGA. The CDR3 runs 14 residues. The CDR3 protein is CASSLMGGQETQYF. CDR3 nucleotide sequence: TGTGCCAGCAGCTTAATGGGGGGCCAAGAGACCCAGTACTTC.

The sample holds a few counts of this clone. V and J are TRBV19 and TRBJ1-1, with D unclear. The CDR3 length is 13 residues. Germline CDR1 LNHDA, CDR2 SQIVND (reference sequence). The V gene lost 3 bases and the J gene lost 2 bases, with 7 bases spanning the gap. The CDR3 loop is CASSMRPNTEAFF. The CDR3 coding sequence is TGTGCCAGTAGTATGAGGCCAAACACTGAAGCTTTCTTT.

This chain joins TRBV5-6 and TRBJ1-1; TRBD1 matches at 8 bases. Germline V lookup: CDR1 SGHDT, CDR2 YYEEEE. V was clipped by 4 bases and J by 5 bases; unmatched bases: 10. This CDR3 spans 15 amino acids. The CDR3 bases are TGTGCCAGCAGCCCGTTCAGGGGGCGGAGGACTGAAGCTTTCTTT. Its translation: CASSPFRGRRTEAFF.

This chain connects TRBV19 to TRBJ2-1; TRBD2 aligns across 13 bases. In germline, CDR1 is LNHDA, CDR2 SQIVND (reference sequence). Trimming at V came to 6 bases and at J to 8 bases, leaving 7 bases not matched to a gene. The CDR3 is made up of 15 amino acids. The CDR3 spells CASRQTSGGADEQFF. The DNA of the CDR3 is TGTGCCAGTAGGCAAACTAGCGGGGGGGCCGATGAGCAGTTCTTC.

This chain connects TRBV19 to TRBJ1-5; D possibly corresponds to TRBD1 (6 bases). Trimming took off 7 bases at V and 4 bases at J, with 14 bases between the two ends. The CDR3 has 14 residues. Per the germline V gene, CDR1 is LNHDA and CDR2 is SQIVND (reference sequence). CDR3 amino acids: CASIGMRGNQPQHF. The CDR3 DNA follows: TGTGCCAGTATTGGGATGAGGGGGAATCAGCCCCAGCATTTT.

This clone was observed a single time. The rearrangement uses TRBV5-4 and TRBJ1-2; perhaps TRBD1 as D (6 bases). Trimming removed 3 bases from V and 4 bases from J, with 10 bases in between. The germline V gene has CDR1 SGHNT and CDR2 YYREEE (reference sequence). This CDR3 is built from 13 residues. CDR3 DNA: TGTGCCAGCAGCTCAGGGGACGGCTATGGCTACACCTTC. The encoded protein is CASSSGDGYGYTF.

This chain links TRBV28 with TRBJ1-2, with D possibly TRBD1 on 6 matching bases. V lost 8 bases to trimming and J lost 5 bases, with 12 bases between them. The CDR3 extends over 12 amino acids. CDR1 and CDR2 from the germline V gene are MDHEN and SYDVKM. The CDR3 loop reads CASDPGQYGYTF. CDR3 in DNA: TGTGCCAGCGACCCCGGACAGTATGGCTACACCTTC.